This T cell receptor beta chain was sequenced during a study of CD8 T cells in Susac syndrome. The V gene lost 0 bases and the J gene lost 0 bases, with 19 bases spanning the gap. CDR1 GTSNPN and CDR2 SVGIG come from the germline V gene (reference sequence). This CDR3 spans 18 amino acids. RNA was extracted with the RNeasy kit, and a quantity of roughly 0.45 to 1 ug was reverse transcribed using random hexamers. Multiplex PCR with immunoSEQ amplified the TCR beta CDR3 across 54 Vbeta and 13 Jbeta. TCRdb re-called the immunoSEQ multiplex PCR reads through MiXCR, storing one row per CDR3 protein. The sample has 140,000 or so distinct CDR3 sequences, 94% seen once; the top ten hold over 0.07%. Sequencing of TCR beta was performed on blood CD8+ and CD4+ T cells. Healthy donors constituted the controls, which were matched for age and sex. TEMRA cells were enriched by FACS, while CD8+ and CD4+ T cells were obtained through a negative isolation that was performed magnetically.

The chain uses TRBV30 and TRBJ2-3; the D is unclear. Sequencing used CD4+ T cells from PBMCs. This clonotype was obtained from a human donor in good health. This chain's CDR3 is CAWSVLRAGPSSTDTQYF. The CDR3 bases are TGTGCCTGGAGTGTACTTAGGGCCGGCCCCTCTAGCACAGATACGCAGTATTTT.